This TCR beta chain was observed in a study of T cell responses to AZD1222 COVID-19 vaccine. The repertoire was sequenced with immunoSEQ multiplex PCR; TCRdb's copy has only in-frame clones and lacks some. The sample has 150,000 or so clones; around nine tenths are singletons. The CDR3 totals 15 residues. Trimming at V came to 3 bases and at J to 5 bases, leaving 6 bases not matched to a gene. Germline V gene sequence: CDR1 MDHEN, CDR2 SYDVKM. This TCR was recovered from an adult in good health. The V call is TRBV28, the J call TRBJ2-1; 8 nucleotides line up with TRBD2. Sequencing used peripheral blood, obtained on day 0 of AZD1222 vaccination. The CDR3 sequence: CASSFLAGGHNEQFF. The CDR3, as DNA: TGTGCCAGCAGTTTCCTGGCGGGAGGACACAATGAGCAGTTCTTC.